This passage covers 26 T cell receptor beta chains from one sample sequenced in a study of T cell responses to AZD1222 COVID-19 vaccine (dated by TCRdb to the early 2020s). Library construction relied on the immunoSEQ multiplex PCR assay. Entries here come from immuneACCESS through TCRdb and include only in-frame sequences with V and J called. Some clones fail to appear in such tables; in the studies checked, an unresolved V gene covers under half of the shortfall, and the cause of the remainder is unknown. Across this sample there are 150,000 to 160,000 clones, with approximately 87% seen only once. The ten most abundant clones make up roughly 5.8% of the sample. Read against the paper, the sample's time point label means: baseline before first vaccination. The treatment or condition label, as the study defines it: meningococcal conjugate vaccine given as trial control. Material: peripheral blood, obtained on day 0 of MenACWY control vaccination. The origin of the receptors is an adult in good health.

This chain links TRBV2 with TRBJ1-2; maybe TRBD1 (6 bases). Germline-derived CDR1 and CDR2 are SNHLY and FYNNEI. Between the trimmed V and J ends, which lost 6 bases and 5 bases, there was a span of 16 bases. This CDR3 region has 14 residues. Here the CDR3 reads CASSHRESDYGYTF. Written as DNA, the CDR3 is TGTGCCAGCAGCCACAGGGAATCAGATTATGGCTACACCTTC.

The chain employs TRBV19 and TRBJ1-5, with D perhaps matching TRBD1 (5 bases). The CDR3 runs to 15 residues. CDR1 is LNHDA and CDR2 is SQIVND in the germline V gene (reference sequence). Trimming cost V 7 bases and J 5 bases, with 18 bases left between them. The CDR3 reads CASNSQGAEDQPQHF. DNA of the CDR3: TGTGCCAGTAACAGCCAGGGTGCGGAAGATCAGCCCCAGCATTTT. Using reference TRBV19 and TRBJ1-5 for the parts outside the CDR3, the full variable domain is DGGITQSPKYLFRKEGQNVTLSCEQNLNHDAMYWYRQDPGQGLRLIYYSQIVNDFQKGDIAEGYSVSREKKESFPLTVTSAQKNPTAFYLCASNSQGAEDQPQHFGDGTRLSIL.

This clone was detected only a few times. The chain has TRBV27 and TRBJ1-5; 12 bases line up with TRBD1. CDR1 is MNHEY, CDR2 SMNVEV, per germline (reference sequence). CDR3 length: 17 residues. J lost 6 bases, V lost 1 base, and 7 bases had no gene match. The CDR3 bases are TGTGCCAGCAGTTTATGGGGACAGGGGGCGCGAGGTCAGCCCCAGCATTTT. As protein: CASSLWGQGARGQPQHF.

CDR3 nucleotides: TGTGCCAGTAGTATTGGGACGGGACTATCTAATTCACCCCTCCACTTT. It encodes CASSIGTGLSNSPLHF. This chain links TRBV19 with TRBJ1-6; D might be TRBD1 (5 bases). Trimming took off 3 bases at V and 6 bases at J, with 15 bases between the two ends. This CDR3 has 16 residues. Germline loops: CDR1 LNHDA, CDR2 SQIVND (reference sequence). The entire variable domain, with the rest obtained from reference TRBV19 and TRBJ1-6, is as follows: DGGITQSPKYLFRKEGQNVTLSCEQNLNHDAMYWYRQDPGQGLRLIYYSQIVNDFQKGDIAEGYSVSREKKESFPLTVTSAQKNPTAFYLCASSIGTGLSNSPLHFGNGTRLTVT.

The chain links TRBV9 to TRBJ2-1; D is unresolved. Germline V lookup: CDR1 SGDLS, CDR2 YYNGEE. The CDR3 runs to 14 residues. The V gene lost 2 bases and the J gene lost 10 bases, with 16 bases spanning the gap. CDR3 DNA: TGTGCCAGCAGCGTGACATACAGTGCCCACGAGCAGTTCTTC. Its translation is CASSVTYSAHEQFF.

J is TRBJ1-1 and V is TRBV25-1; maybe TRBD1 (5 bases). From germline, CDR1 is MGHDK and CDR2 SYGVNS. Deletions cut 2 bases from V and 4 bases from J, with 11 bases between. The CDR3 totals 14 residues. The CDR3 reads CASSEQGEGTEAFF. The CDR3 nucleotides are TGTGCCAGCAGTGAACAGGGTGAAGGCACTGAAGCTTTCTTT. The full variable domain, completed using reference TRBV25-1 and TRBJ1-1, is EADIYQTPRYLVIGTGKKITLECSQTMGHDKMYWYQQDPGMELHLIHYSYGVNSTEKGDLSSESTVSRIRTEHFPLTLESARPSHTSQYLCASSEQGEGTEAFFGQGTRLTVV.

The V and J genes are TRBV7-6 and TRBJ2-3; 13 bases match TRBD2. Germline values: CDR1 SGHVS, CDR2 FNYEAQ. The CDR3 has 16 residues. V dropped 7 bases and J dropped 2; count of bases not matched to a gene: 6. Here the CDR3 DNA reads TGTGCCAGCACCGGACTAGCGGGGGCCTCCACAGATACGCAGTATTTT. Amino acid sequence: CASTGLAGASTDTQYF. The entire variable domain, with the rest obtained from reference TRBV7-6 and TRBJ2-3, is as follows: GAGVSQSPRYKVTKRGQDVALRCDPISGHVSLYWYRQALGQGPEFLTYFNYEAQQDKSGLPNDRFSAERPEGSISTLTIQRTEQRDSAMYRCASTGLAGASTDTQYFGPGTRLTVL.

The chain links TRBV9 to TRBJ1-5; D is uncertain. Per the germline V gene, CDR1 is SGDLS and CDR2 is YYNGEE. The ends were cut back, 8 bases at V and 2 bases at J, with 8 bases in the middle. The CDR3 has 12 residues. The CDR3 here is CASGSGNQPQHF. The CDR3 DNA sequence: TGTGCCAGTGGGTCGGGCAATCAGCCCCAGCATTTT. Full variable domain (missing parts from reference TRBV9 and TRBJ1-5): DSGVTQTPKHLITATGQRVTLRCSPRSGDLSVYWYQQSLDQGLQFLIQYYNGEERAKGNILERFSAQQFPDLHSELNLSSLELGDSALYFCASGSGNQPQHFGDGTRLSIL.

The V gene is TRBV11-3, the J gene TRBJ2-2; 7 nucleotides agree with TRBD2. J gave up 5 bases and V 5 bases, and 8 bases lay outside the gene matches. This CDR3 is 15 amino acids long. Germline values: CDR1 SGHNT, CDR2 YENEEA. The DNA of the CDR3 is TGTGCCAGCAGCCAAGCCCTTAGCGGGACCGGGGAGCTGTTTTTT. Residues: CASSQALSGTGELFF.

This chain links TRBV1 with TRBJ1-1. TRBV1 is reported as a pseudogene. The CDR3 runs to 11 residues. In DNA form, the CDR3 reads TGCACCAGGGGACGGGGCACTGAAGCTTTCTTT. It yields the protein CTRGRGTEAFF.

V and J are TRBV7-9 and TRBJ1-1, with a tentative D call TRBD1 (5 bases). Germline CDR1 and CDR2: SEHNR and FQNEAQ (reference sequence). The CDR3 consists of 15 residues. V was trimmed by 0 bases and J by 0 bases, leaving 8 bases between them. Here the CDR3 reads CASSLATALNTEAFF. DNA of the CDR3: TGTGCCAGCAGCTTAGCGACAGCGCTGAACACTGAAGCTTTCTTT.

This clone was picked up one time. The chain joins TRBV3-1 (or the pseudogene TRBV3-2) to TRBJ1-1; the D is unclear. This CDR3 contains 13 residues. In germline, CDR1 is LGHDT, CDR2 YNNKEL (reference sequence). The V and J ends lost 3 bases and 0 bases respectively, with 5 bases between them. The CDR3 DNA reads as TGTGCCAGCAGCCAGAAGATGAACACTGAAGCTTTCTTT. It yields the protein CASSQKMNTEAFF.

The chain uses TRBV29-1 and TRBJ2-7; TRBD2 aligns across 9 bases. Germline V gene data show CDR1 as SQVTM and CDR2 as ANQGSEA. The V and J ends lost 4 bases and 2 bases, in that order; junction bases with no gene match: 9. The CDR3 loop spans 15 amino acids. In DNA, the CDR3 is TGCAGCGTTGCCCCGCGACTAGCGGCACCCTACGAGCAGTACTTC. Protein sequence: CSVAPRLAAPYEQYF.

V and J are TRBV6-6 and TRBJ1-2; 7 bases agree with TRBD1. This CDR3 contains 15 residues. V gave up 5 bases and J gave up 1 base; unmatched junction bases: 7. CDR1 is MNHNY, CDR2 SVGAGI, per germline (reference sequence). CDR3 DNA: TGTGCCAGCAGTCCCTCGACAGGGCTTAACTATGGCTACACCTTC. Translation gives CASSPSTGLNYGYTF.

This clone was seen a single time. The chain links TRBV7-9 to TRBJ1-1; no firm D call. Trimming removed 3 bases from V and 0 bases from J, with 8 bases in between. There are 14 residues in the CDR3. CDR1 SEHNR and CDR2 FQNEAQ come from the germline V gene (reference sequence). The DNA for the CDR3 is TGTGCCAGCAGCTTTGGGCAGGTGAACACTGAAGCTTTCTTT. Its translation: CASSFGQVNTEAFF.

The CDR3 sequence: CASSYSEGTTEAFF. The CDR3 bases are TGTGCCAGCAGTTATAGTGAGGGGACCACTGAAGCTTTCTTT. The chain employs TRBV6-5 and TRBJ1-1, with a possible D match to TRBD1 (5 bases). The CDR3 extends over 14 amino acids. With 3 bases removed from V and 4 bases from J, the gap between germline ends came to 12 bases. Germline V CDR1 and CDR2: MNHEY, SVGAGI.

The chain links TRBV10-3 to TRBJ2-7; a weak D match, TRBD2 (5 bases). Trimming left V 4 bases short and J 2 bases short, with 9 bases between. Germline CDR1 reads ENHRY; CDR2 reads SYGVKD. The CDR3 has 13 amino acids. As DNA, the CDR3 is TGTGCCATCAGTGCCGGGATCCCCTACGAGCAGTACTTC. It translates to CAISAGIPYEQYF.

The V and J genes are TRBV28 and TRBJ2-5; the D is unclear. This CDR3 has 11 residues. Germline CDR1 MDHEN, CDR2 SYDVKM. The V gene lost 8 bases and the J gene lost 0 bases, with 4 bases spanning the gap. CDR3 loop: CASYNQETQYF. The CDR3 DNA is TGTGCCAGCTACAACCAAGAGACCCAGTACTTC.

V gene TRBV6-5 combines with J gene TRBJ2-7; no reliable D call. Trimming cost V 10 bases and J 2 bases, with 9 bases left between them. The CDR3 has 11 residues. CDR1 is MNHEY and CDR2 is SVGAGI in the germline V gene. CDR3 sequence (DNA): TGTGCCACGTTTCAGCCCTACGAGCAGTACTTC. Encoded protein: CATFQPYEQYF.

This chain joins TRBV21-1 and TRBJ1-6. TRBV21-1 counts as a pseudogene. This CDR3 spans 15 amino acids. The CDR3 DNA reads as TGTGCCAGCAGCAAAGAAGAGGAGTCTAATTCACCCCTCCACTTT. Translating it yields CASSKEEESNSPLHF.

This rearrangement joins TRBV7-2 to TRBJ2-7, with D perhaps matching TRBD1 or TRBD2 (5 bases each). Germline-derived CDR1 and CDR2 are SGHTA and FQGNSA. The germline V and J ends were trimmed by 5 bases and 4 bases, with 12 bases remaining between them. This CDR3 is 13 amino acids long. CDR3 protein: CASSTRWGYEQYF. The CDR3 DNA sequence: TGTGCCAGCAGCACCCGGTGGGGGTACGAGCAGTACTTC.

This chain's CDR3 is CAISESEVYEQYV. The CDR3 region has the DNA TGTGCCATCAGTGAGTCTGAGGTTTACGAGCAGTACGTC. The chain carries TRBV10-3 and TRBJ2-7; unclear D gene. The V gene's germline CDR1 is ENHRY and CDR2 SYGVKD. The V and J ends lost 0 bases and 4 bases respectively, with 7 bases between them. The CDR3 sequence is 13 residues long.

This chain joins TRBV5-4 and TRBJ2-1, with 8 bases that match TRBD2. The CDR3 sequence is 15 residues long. With V trimmed by 4 bases and J by 2 bases, 5 bases remained unmatched. Germline values: CDR1 SGHNT, CDR2 YYREEE (reference sequence). The CDR3 DNA is TGTGCCAGCAGCGCCACTAGCGGCCCCTACAATGAGCAGTTCTTC. It is translated as CASSATSGPYNEQFF.

This chain joins TRBV18 and TRBJ1-6; D unresolved. The length of the CDR3 is 13 residues. V was pared by 2 bases and J by 8 bases, with 7 bases between. Germline V CDR1 and CDR2: KGHSH, LQKENI. The CDR3 DNA reads as TGTGCCAGCTCACCAGGGTTGCATTCACCCCTCCACTTT. Its protein product is CASSPGLHSPLHF.

The chain recombines TRBV10-1 with TRBJ1-1, with unresolved D. Trimming removed 6 bases at V and 1 base at J, with 9 bases between. Per the germline V gene, CDR1 is WNHNN and CDR2 is SYGVQD (reference sequence). This CDR3 is 13 amino acids long. This CDR3 is CASRAKGNTEAFF. CDR3 bases: TGCGCCAGCAGGGCTAAGGGGAACACTGAAGCTTTCTTT.

The chain couples TRBV28 to TRBJ1-3; D unclear. CDR1 is MDHEN and CDR2 is SYDVKM in the germline V gene. V was clipped by 4 bases and J by 0 bases, with 16 bases between them. CDR3 length: 17 amino acids. The CDR3 loop is CASSSSGDRTSGNTIYF. The DNA for the CDR3 is TGTGCCAGCAGTTCCTCTGGCGACCGCACCTCTGGAAACACCATATATTTT.